The clone carrying this T cell receptor (beta chain) occurred a few times. The antigen is undetermined. The ends were cut back, 6 bases at V and 5 bases at J, with 19 bases in the middle. The germline CDR1 and CDR2 sequences are MNHEY and SMNVEV (reference sequence). This CDR3 spans 15 amino acids. This entry is derived from a study of T cells after yellow fever vaccination. Overall study findings and caveats: Contaminants from the bulk population, in the form of abundant clonotypes, could be found in FACS-sorted repertoires. Post-booster repertoires again held most primary-vaccination clones (about 96% CD4, 88% CD8).

The 5'RACE template-switching step produced TCR cDNA and added a universal primer site and UMIs. TCRdb called the 5' RACE reads again in MiXCR, with one record for every CDR3 protein. The repertoire holds fewer than 450,000 distinct CDR3 sequences, with roughly 11% as singletons. This specimen consisted of PBMCs, obtained on the day of the first yellow fever vaccination. The rearrangement links TRBV27 to TRBJ1-2; TRBD1 is a possible D gene (5 bases). The TCR sequence derives from a man between 18 and 29 years old who received the YFV17D yellow fever vaccine. Here the CDR3 reads CASSPVWGSSYGYTF. The DNA of the CDR3 is TGTGCCAGCAGCCCCGTTTGGGGGTCAAGTTATGGCTACACCTTC.